The clone carrying this T cell receptor (beta chain) was detected only a few times. Its target is unknown. The PCR was carried out with 60 Vbeta primers and 13 Jbeta primers. Some clones are missing from TCRdb's copy, which holds only in-frame ones; the method was immunoSEQ multiplex PCR. The repertoire holds 130,000 to 150,000 clones, around 9.6% seen once, with 1.5% to 2% in the top ten. This entry comes from a study of cytomegalovirus exposure and HLA in healthy donors. Likely unrecorded immune exposures existed in these nominally healthy donors. This CDR3 contains 17 residues. Looked up from germline, CDR1 is MDHEN and CDR2 is SYDVKM. V gave up 4 bases and J gave up 4 bases; unmatched junction bases: 13. Study-level points and caveats: As was reported, the classifier diagnosed cytomegalovirus status with high specificity and sensitivity. In a later analysis, V- and J-gene trimming of beta chains associated with a DCLRE1C missense variant, replicated independently. The authors confirmed in vitro that a few CMV-associated chains were specific for CMV antigens.

The specimen sequenced was PBMCs. This TCR was sampled from a male donor in good health and CMV-seronegative. The chain recombines TRBV28 with TRBJ1-5; 7 nucleotides agree with TRBD1. This chain's CDR3 is CASSSPRRGGMNQPQHF. The CDR3 nucleotides read TGTGCCAGCAGTTCCCCCCGACGAGGGGGCATGAATCAGCCCCAGCATTTT.